What follows is one T cell receptor (beta chain) and its context. Germline-derived CDR1 and CDR2 are LNHNV and YYDKDF (reference sequence). Trimming shortened V by 0 bases and J by 13 bases, and 15 bases separated the two germline ends. The CDR3 has 13 residues. The sample comes from a study of blood T cell repertoires in COVID-19. Study-wide background: The origin of the acute and convalescent COVID-19 samples was the United States, Italy and Spain. PBMCs, B-cell-depleted T cells, or T cells were the source of the cDNA or gDNA that made up the material.

Per the authors' pipeline: From reference gene primer amplification, estimates of nucleated cell counts were derived. Produced via immunoSEQ multiplex PCR; TCRdb's table is partial and in-frame only. V and J calls and clone size are those listed in that table; D and trimming were worked out from the DNA. This table has 25,000 to 30,000 clones, around 90% appearing once. The chain is built from TRBV15 and TRBJ1-2; D is ambiguous. Material for sequencing was peripheral blood. This sequence originates from a woman aged 55-70 years with active COVID-19. The CDR3 nucleotides are TGTGCCACCAGCAGAGATCTCGAGGGAAGTGTCACCTTC. Translating gives CATSRDLEGSVTF. The full variable domain, in which reference TRBV15 and TRBJ1-2 provide the parts outside the CDR3, is DAMVIQNPRYQVTQFGKPVTLSCSQTLNHNVMYWYQQKSSQAPKLLFHYYDKDFNNEADTPDNFQSRRPNTSFCFLDIRSPGLGDTAMYLCATSRDLEGSVTFGSGTRLTVV.